This T cell receptor beta chain is drawn from a study of cytomegalovirus exposure and HLA in healthy donors. Turning to the study itself: Earlier, 95 million to 140 million unique TCR beta sequences were recovered from approximately 180 million T cells by an analysis. Points from the study as a whole: For presence/absence analyses, sequencing depth was assumed to be roughly uniform across donors.

The PCR contained 60 Vbeta and 13 Jbeta primers. Measured with immunoSEQ multiplex PCR; TCRdb has only the in-frame clones, and not every one. The repertoire holds about 140,000 clones, with around 82% as singletons. Healthy donors of bone marrow made up the group. As for this clone: Its antigen remains unknown.

The sequencing input was PBMCs. This clonotype originated in a female donor in good health and CMV-seronegative.

The CDR3 here is CASSSNSYRENSYNEQFF. CDR3 DNA: TGTGCCAGCAGCTCAAATTCCTATAGGGAGAACTCCTACAATGAGCAGTTCTTC. V is TRBV11-2 and J is TRBJ2-1; a possible D gene is TRBD2 (5 bases). Germline CDR1 SGHAT, CDR2 FQNNGV. Deletions cut 4 bases from V and 0 bases from J, with 19 bases between. The CDR3 covers 18 residues.